This TCR beta chain was found in a study of blood T cell repertoires in COVID-19. This CDR3 comprises 14 residues. With 8 bases clipped from V and 4 bases from J, the junction kept 6 bases outside the gene matches. The germline CDR1 and CDR2 sequences are SGHAT and FQNNGV. TCRdb keeps only in-frame clones here, not all; method: immunoSEQ multiplex PCR. The profile covers fewer than 120,000 clones, with 76% appearing a single time and about 3.7% taken by the ten largest. The sample comprised peripheral blood. The TCR comes from a woman of 80 years or more with acute or convalescent COVID-19. The rearrangement joins TRBV11-2 to TRBJ2-7; 12 nucleotides align to TRBD2. The DNA for the CDR3 is TGTGCCAGCCGTCTTCTAGCGGGAGGGTACGAGCAGTACTTC. This encodes CASRLLAGGYEQYF.